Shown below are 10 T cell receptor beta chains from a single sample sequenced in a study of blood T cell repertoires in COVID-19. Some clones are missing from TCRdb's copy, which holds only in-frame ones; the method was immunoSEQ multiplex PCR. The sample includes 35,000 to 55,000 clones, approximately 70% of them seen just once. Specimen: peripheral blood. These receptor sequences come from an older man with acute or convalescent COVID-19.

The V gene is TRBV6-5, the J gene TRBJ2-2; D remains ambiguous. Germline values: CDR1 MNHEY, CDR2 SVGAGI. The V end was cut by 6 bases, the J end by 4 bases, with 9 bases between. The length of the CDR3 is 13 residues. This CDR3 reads CASSHEFTGELFF. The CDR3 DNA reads TGTGCCAGCAGCCACGAGTTCACCGGGGAGCTGTTTTTT.

The CDR3 region has the DNA TGTGCCAGCAGCTCAAAGGGGGACAGGGGGCTTACGGCGACCTACGAGCAGTACTTC. Protein product: CASSSKGDRGLTATYEQYF. The chain links TRBV5-5 to TRBJ2-7, with 12 bases lining up with TRBD1. The CDR3 is 19 residues long. V lost 3 bases to trimming and J lost 2 bases; unmatched junction nucleotides: 15. The germline V gene encodes CDR1 SGHKS and CDR2 YYEKEE (reference sequence).

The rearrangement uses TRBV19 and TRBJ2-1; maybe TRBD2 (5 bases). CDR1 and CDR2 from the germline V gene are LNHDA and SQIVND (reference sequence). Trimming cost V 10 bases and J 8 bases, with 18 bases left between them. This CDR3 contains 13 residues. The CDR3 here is CATEAERTYEQFF. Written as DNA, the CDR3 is TGTGCCACCGAAGCCGAGCGGACCTATGAGCAGTTCTTC.

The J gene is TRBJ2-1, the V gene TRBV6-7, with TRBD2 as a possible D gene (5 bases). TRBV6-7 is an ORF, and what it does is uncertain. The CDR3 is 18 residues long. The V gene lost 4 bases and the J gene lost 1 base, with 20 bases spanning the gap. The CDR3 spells CASSCTVTRSRSYNEQFF. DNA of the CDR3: TGTGCCAGCAGTTGTACCGTTACTAGGAGTAGGTCCTACAATGAGCAGTTCTTC.

CDR3 DNA sequence: TGTGCCAGCAGTCTCACTGTGTTCGGGATAAACACTGAAGCTTTCTTT. This gives the protein CASSLTVFGINTEAFF. The genes are TRBV6-2 or TRBV6-3 and TRBJ1-1; no clear D gene. Germline V lookup: CDR1 MNHEY, CDR2 SVGEGT. The V end lost 5 bases, the J end lost 2 bases, and 18 bases lay between the germline ends. The CDR3 contains 16 residues.

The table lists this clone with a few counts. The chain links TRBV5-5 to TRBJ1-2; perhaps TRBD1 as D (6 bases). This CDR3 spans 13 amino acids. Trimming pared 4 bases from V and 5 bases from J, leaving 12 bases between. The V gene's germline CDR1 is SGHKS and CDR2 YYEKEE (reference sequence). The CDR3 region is CASSQGGHYGYTF. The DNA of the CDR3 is TGTGCCAGCAGCCAAGGGGGTCATTATGGCTACACCTTC.

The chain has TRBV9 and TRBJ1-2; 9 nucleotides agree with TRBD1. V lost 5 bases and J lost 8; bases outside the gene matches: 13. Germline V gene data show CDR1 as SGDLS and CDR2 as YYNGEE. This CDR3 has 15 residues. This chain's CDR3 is CASSGPTGGFGGYTF. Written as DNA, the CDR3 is TGTGCCAGCAGTGGTCCGACAGGGGGGTTTGGAGGCTACACCTTC.

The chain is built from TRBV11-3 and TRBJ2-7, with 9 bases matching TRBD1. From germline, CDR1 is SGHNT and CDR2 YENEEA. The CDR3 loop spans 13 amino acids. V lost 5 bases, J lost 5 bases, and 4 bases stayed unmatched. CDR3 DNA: TGTGCCAGCAGCGATTACAGGGGGCACGAGCAGTACTTC. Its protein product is CASSDYRGHEQYF.

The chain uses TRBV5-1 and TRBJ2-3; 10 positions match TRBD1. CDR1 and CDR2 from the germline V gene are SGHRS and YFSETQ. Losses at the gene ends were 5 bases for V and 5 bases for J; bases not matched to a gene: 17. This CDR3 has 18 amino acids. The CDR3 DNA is TGCGCCAGCAGTTCAGCGGGGGCCCGGGACAGGGGAAGAGATACGCAGTATTTT. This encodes CASSSAGARDRGRDTQYF.

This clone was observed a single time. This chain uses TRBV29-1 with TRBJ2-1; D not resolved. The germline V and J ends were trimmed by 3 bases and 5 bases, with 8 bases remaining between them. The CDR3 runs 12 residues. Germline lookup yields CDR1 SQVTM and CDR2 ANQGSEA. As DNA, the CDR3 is TGCAGCGTTGACAGAAATAACAATGAGCAGTTCTTC. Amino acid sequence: CSVDRNNNEQFF.